This TCR beta chain was sequenced for a study of T cells in Graves' hyperthyroidism and ophthalmopathy. Template material for amplifying TCR beta CDR3 regions consisted of RNA transcripts. The TCR CDR3 was amplified in a first-round RT-PCR using the HTBI primer set. Each CDR3 protein gets one entry after TCRdb re-called the multiplex PCR reads with MiXCR. There are more than 450,000 distinct CDR3 sequences in the sample; 12% to 15% occur only once, and roughly 14% lies in the top ten. Trimming removed 3 bases from V and 1 base from J, with 10 bases in between. The CDR3 is 14 residues long. Germline CDR1 reads ENHRY; CDR2 reads SYGVKD.

The source is a woman aged 35 to 49 with Graves' hyperthyroidism. Source material: blood. The chain employs TRBV10-3 and TRBJ2-7; tentative D call: TRBD2 (5 bases). The CDR3 here is CAISDMAGSYEQYF. The CDR3 nucleotides are TGTGCCATCAGTGACATGGCGGGTTCCTACGAGCAGTACTTC.